The rows below give T cell receptor beta chains drawn from one sample of a study of blood T cell repertoires in COVID-19. Generated by immunoSEQ multiplex PCR, the TCRdb table keeps only in-frame clones and is missing some. The sample lists about 170,000 clones; 88% were seen once. Sequencing was done on a sample of peripheral blood. The receptors here all came from a man aged 50 to 60 who had recovered from COVID-19. CDR3s include the opening cysteine and the closing phenylalanine or tryptophan. D genes are given only for firm matches. A row's size may be missing; if present it is once, few, many or a size class.

clone_size: -
v_call: TRBV3-1/TRBV3-2
j_call: TRBJ1-6
d_call: -
cdr3_nt: TGTGCCAGCAGCAGAATAGACAGGAGGAATTCACCCCTCCACTTT
cdr3_aa: CASSRIDRRNSPLHF

clone_size: -
v_call: TRBV7-6
j_call: TRBJ1-4
d_call: -
cdr3_nt: TGTGCCAGCAGGGGAACGGGGTCAACTAATGAAAAACTGTTTTTT
cdr3_aa: CASRGTGSTNEKLFF

clone_size: -
v_call: TRBV19
j_call: TRBJ1-1
d_call: -
cdr3_nt: TGTGCCAGTAGTATACAGACAGGTATGAACACTGAAGCTTTCTTT
cdr3_aa: CASSIQTGMNTEAFF

clone_size: -
v_call: TRBV30
j_call: TRBJ1-1
d_call: TRBD1
cdr3_nt: TGTGCCTGGAGTGTACGGACAGGGAAGGGGTTGAACACTGAAGCTTTCTTT
cdr3_aa: CAWSVRTGKGLNTEAFF

clone_size: -
v_call: TRBV6-4
j_call: TRBJ2-6
d_call: -
cdr3_nt: TGTGCCAGCTGTGCGGAGGGGGCAGGGGTCGGGGCCAACGTCCTGACTTTC
cdr3_aa: CASCAEGAGVGANVLTF

clone_size: once
v_call: TRBV12-3/TRBV12-4
j_call: TRBJ1-1
d_call: TRBD1
cdr3_nt: TGTGCCAGCACCTGGACAGGGGGAGCCATCGCTTTCTTT
cdr3_aa: CASTWTGGAIAFF

clone_size: -
v_call: TRBV6-1
j_call: TRBJ2-1
d_call: -
cdr3_nt: TGTGCCAGCAGTGAAGAGGGGTTTAATGAGCAGTTCTTC
cdr3_aa: CASSEEGFNEQFF

clone_size: -
v_call: TRBV24-1
j_call: TRBJ2-2
d_call: TRBD1
cdr3_nt: TGTGCCACCAGTGACGATCCCGGGACAGCGAACACCGGGGAGCTGTTTTTT
cdr3_aa: CATSDDPGTANTGELFF

clone_size: -
v_call: TRBV25-1
j_call: TRBJ2-7
d_call: -
cdr3_nt: TGTGCCAGCAGTGAGGACACCCCCCCCTACGAGCAGTACTTC
cdr3_aa: CASSEDTPPYEQYF

clone_size: -
v_call: TRBV6-5
j_call: TRBJ2-5
d_call: TRBD2
cdr3_nt: TGTGCCAGCAGTTACGGCGGCAGGGAGGGTAGAGAGACCCAGTACTTC
cdr3_aa: CASSYGGREGRETQYF

clone_size: -
v_call: TRBV12-2
j_call: TRBJ2-1
d_call: -
cdr3_nt: TGTGCAAGTCGCTTAAAACTACTAGCGGGAGTTGTAAATGAGCAGTTCTTC
cdr3_aa: CASRLKLLAGVVNEQFF

clone_size: -
v_call: TRBV28
j_call: TRBJ1-2
d_call: TRBD1
cdr3_nt: TGTGCCAGCAGCTTCCCCAGGGGGACCCTATATGGCTACACCTTC
cdr3_aa: CASSFPRGTLYGYTF

clone_size: -
v_call: TRBV9
j_call: TRBJ1-4
d_call: -
cdr3_nt: TGTGCCAGCAGAGGGACAAGAGAAAAACTGTTTTTT
cdr3_aa: CASRGTREKLFF

clone_size: -
v_call: TRBV28
j_call: TRBJ2-3
d_call: -
cdr3_nt: TGTGCCAGCAGTCCGGACAAGACTAGCACAGATACGCAGTATTTT
cdr3_aa: CASSPDKTSTDTQYF

clone_size: -
v_call: TRBV11-2
j_call: TRBJ1-4
d_call: TRBD1
cdr3_nt: TGTGCCAGCAGCCGGACAGGGGGAGAAGAAAAACTGTTTTTT
cdr3_aa: CASSRTGGEEKLFF

clone_size: -
v_call: TRBV6-1
j_call: TRBJ2-7
d_call: -
cdr3_nt: TGTGCCAGCAGTGAAAGGGGGAACAGGGCCTACTACGAGCAGTACTTC
cdr3_aa: CASSERGNRAYYEQYF

clone_size: -
v_call: TRBV18
j_call: TRBJ2-4
d_call: TRBD2
cdr3_nt: TGTGCCAGCTCACCCCCATCGGGGGGTAAAGCCAAAAACATTCAGTACTTC
cdr3_aa: CASSPPSGGKAKNIQYF

clone_size: few
v_call: TRBV6-1
j_call: TRBJ1-5
d_call: -
cdr3_nt: TGTGCCAGCAGTGAATTCGGGACTTGGGGCAATCAGCCCCAGCATTTT
cdr3_aa: CASSEFGTWGNQPQHF

clone_size: -
v_call: TRBV29-1
j_call: TRBJ1-1
d_call: -
cdr3_nt: TGCAGCGTTATCCAGGGGACCACTGAAGCTTTCTTT
cdr3_aa: CSVIQGTTEAFF

clone_size: few
v_call: TRBV2
j_call: TRBJ2-2
d_call: -
cdr3_nt: TGTGCCAGCAGTTTCAGGCGGGACGGGGAGCTGTTTTTT
cdr3_aa: CASSFRRDGELFF

clone_size: -
v_call: TRBV3-1/TRBV3-2
j_call: TRBJ2-6
d_call: -
cdr3_nt: TGTGCCAGCAGACCTACAGGCTCTGGGGCCAACGTCCTGACTTTC
cdr3_aa: CASRPTGSGANVLTF

clone_size: few
v_call: TRBV9
j_call: TRBJ2-1
d_call: -
cdr3_nt: TGTGCCAGCAGCGTAGAGCAGGGACTTTTAACACCAAATGAGCAGTTCTTC
cdr3_aa: CASSVEQGLLTPNEQFF

clone_size: -
v_call: TRBV30
j_call: TRBJ2-7
d_call: TRBD2
cdr3_nt: TGTGCCTGGAGTGGGGGTCTAGCGGGCCGGTCCTACGAGCAGTACTTC
cdr3_aa: CAWSGGLAGRSYEQYF

clone_size: -
v_call: TRBV11-1
j_call: TRBJ2-7
d_call: TRBD2
cdr3_nt: TGTGCCAGCAGCTTAGGAGGGACTAGCGGGGGCTACGAGCAGTACTTC
cdr3_aa: CASSLGGTSGGYEQYF

clone_size: -
v_call: TRBV18
j_call: TRBJ2-7
d_call: -
cdr3_nt: TGTGCCAGCTCACCCCTTGGTGACAAGTCCTACGAGCAGTACTTC
cdr3_aa: CASSPLGDKSYEQYF

clone_size: -
v_call: TRBV11-2
j_call: TRBJ2-3
d_call: TRBD2
cdr3_nt: TGTGCCAGCAGCCCTGGCACGCTAGCGGGGGTGGATACGCAGTATTTT
cdr3_aa: CASSPGTLAGVDTQYF

clone_size: -
v_call: TRBV4-1
j_call: TRBJ2-2
d_call: TRBD1
cdr3_nt: TGCGCCAGCAGCCCGGGACAGCCGAACACCGGGGAGCTGTTTTTT
cdr3_aa: CASSPGQPNTGELFF

clone_size: -
v_call: TRBV20-1
j_call: TRBJ2-7
d_call: TRBD2
cdr3_nt: TGCAGTGCTAGTTTACTAGCGGGAGAGGGCGAGCAGTACTTC
cdr3_aa: CSASLLAGEGEQYF

clone_size: -
v_call: TRBV24-1
j_call: TRBJ2-7
d_call: TRBD1
cdr3_nt: TGTGCCACCAGTGATTTGACAGGGGCCGAGCAGTACTTC
cdr3_aa: CATSDLTGAEQYF

clone_size: once
v_call: TRBV30
j_call: TRBJ1-2
d_call: TRBD1
cdr3_nt: TGTGCCTGGGGAATACAGGGGAGTGATGGCTACACCTTC
cdr3_aa: CAWGIQGSDGYTF

clone_size: -
v_call: TRBV28
j_call: TRBJ1-4
d_call: -
cdr3_nt: TGTGCCAGCAGTTTATTAGGCGGTAATGAAAAACTGTTTTTT
cdr3_aa: CASSLLGGNEKLFF